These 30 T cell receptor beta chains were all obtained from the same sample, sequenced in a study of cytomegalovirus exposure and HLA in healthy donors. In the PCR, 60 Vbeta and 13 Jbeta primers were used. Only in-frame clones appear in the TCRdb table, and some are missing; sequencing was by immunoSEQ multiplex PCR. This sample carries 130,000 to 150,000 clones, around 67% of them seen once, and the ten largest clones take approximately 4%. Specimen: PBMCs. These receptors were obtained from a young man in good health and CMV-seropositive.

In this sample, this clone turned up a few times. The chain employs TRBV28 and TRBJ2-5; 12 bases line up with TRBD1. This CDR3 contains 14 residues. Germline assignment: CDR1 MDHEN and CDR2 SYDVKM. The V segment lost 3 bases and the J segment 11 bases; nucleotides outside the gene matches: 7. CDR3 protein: CASSFWDRGQEQYF. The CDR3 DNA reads TGTGCCAGCAGTTTTTGGGACAGGGGGCAAGAGCAGTACTTC.

The DNA of the CDR3 is TGTGCCAGCAGTTTAAGTGGCAGGGGAACCTACGAGCAGTACTTC. This encodes CASSLSGRGTYEQYF. The rearrangement links TRBV27 to TRBJ2-7; D possibly corresponds to TRBD1 (6 bases). Germline loops: CDR1 MNHEY, CDR2 SMNVEV (reference sequence). This CDR3 spans 15 amino acids. V shed 2 bases and J shed 2 bases, with 13 bases lying between them.

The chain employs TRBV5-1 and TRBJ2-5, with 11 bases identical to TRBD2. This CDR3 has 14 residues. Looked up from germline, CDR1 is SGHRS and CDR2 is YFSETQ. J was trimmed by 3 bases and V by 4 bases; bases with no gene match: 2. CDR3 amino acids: CASSKLAGEETQYF. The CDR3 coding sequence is TGCGCCAGCAGCAAACTAGCGGGGGAAGAGACCCAGTACTTC.

The CDR3 loop reads CASSSHRDKKLPEAFF. CDR3 nucleotide sequence: TGTGCCAGCAGCTCTCACCGGGACAAGAAATTACCCGAAGCTTTCTTT. The chain employs TRBV7-9 and TRBJ1-1, with D tentatively TRBD1 (6 bases). Trimming left V 4 bases short and J 8 bases short, with 23 bases between. Per the germline V gene, CDR1 is SEHNR and CDR2 is FQNEAQ (reference sequence). This CDR3 has 16 residues. The whole variable domain, remainder taken from reference TRBV7-9 and TRBJ1-1, is DTGVSQNPRHKITKRGQNVTFRCDPISEHNRLYWYRQTLGQGPEFLTYFQNEAQLEKSRLLSDRFSAERPKGSFSTLEIQRTEQGDSAMYLCASSSHRDKKLPEAFFGQGTRLTVV.

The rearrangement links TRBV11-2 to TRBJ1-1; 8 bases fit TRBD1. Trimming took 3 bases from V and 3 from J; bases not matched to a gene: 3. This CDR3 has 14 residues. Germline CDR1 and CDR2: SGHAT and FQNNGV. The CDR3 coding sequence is TGTGCCAGCAGCTTCCAGGGGGCGGACACTGAAGCTTTCTTT. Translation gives CASSFQGADTEAFF. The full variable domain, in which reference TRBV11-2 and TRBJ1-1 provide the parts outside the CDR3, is EAGVAQSPRYKIIEKRQSVAFWCNPISGHATLYWYQQILGQGPKLLIQFQNNGVVDDSQLPKDRFSAERLKGVDSTLKIQPAKLEDSAVYLCASSFQGADTEAFFGQGTRLTVV.

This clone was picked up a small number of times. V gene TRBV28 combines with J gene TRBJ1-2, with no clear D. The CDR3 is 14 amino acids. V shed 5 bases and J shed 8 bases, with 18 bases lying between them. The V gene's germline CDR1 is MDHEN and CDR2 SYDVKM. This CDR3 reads CASSPNSRSRGYTF. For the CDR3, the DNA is TGTGCCAGCAGTCCCAATAGTAGATCTCGGGGCTACACCTTC.

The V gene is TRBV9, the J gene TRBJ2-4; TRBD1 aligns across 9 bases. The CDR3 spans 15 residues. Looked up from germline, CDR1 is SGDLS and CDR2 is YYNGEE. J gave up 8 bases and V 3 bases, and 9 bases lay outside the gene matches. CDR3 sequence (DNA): TGTGCCAGCAGCGCAGACAGGGACAGGGAAGACATTCAGTACTTC. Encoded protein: CASSADRDREDIQYF. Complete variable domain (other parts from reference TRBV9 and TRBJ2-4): DSGVTQTPKHLITATGQRVTLRCSPRSGDLSVYWYQQSLDQGLQFLIQYYNGEERAKGNILERFSAQQFPDLHSELNLSSLELGDSALYFCASSADRDREDIQYFGAGTRLSVL.

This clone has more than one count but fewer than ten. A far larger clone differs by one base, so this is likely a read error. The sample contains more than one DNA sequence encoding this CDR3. In DNA form, the CDR3 reads TGTGCCAGCAGCTCCTTCCCCGGGAGGAATGAAAAATTGTTTTTT. Translation: CASSSFPGRNEKLFF. The chain is built from TRBV7-2 and TRBJ1-4; no reliable D call. CDR1 SGHTA and CDR2 FQGNSA come from the germline V gene. This CDR3 region has 15 residues.

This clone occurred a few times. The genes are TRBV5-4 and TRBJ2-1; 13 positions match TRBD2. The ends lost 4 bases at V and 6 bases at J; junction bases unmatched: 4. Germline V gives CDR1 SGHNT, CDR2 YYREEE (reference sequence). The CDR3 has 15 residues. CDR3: CASSTGTSGTNEQFF. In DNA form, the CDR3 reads TGTGCCAGCAGCACCGGGACTAGCGGGACCAATGAGCAGTTCTTC.

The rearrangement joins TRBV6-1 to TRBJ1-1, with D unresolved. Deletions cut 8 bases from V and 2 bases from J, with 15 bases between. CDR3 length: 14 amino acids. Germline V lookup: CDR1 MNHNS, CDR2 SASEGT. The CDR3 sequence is CASAAAVSNTEAFF. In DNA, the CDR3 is TGTGCCAGCGCCGCCGCGGTCTCAAACACTGAAGCTTTCTTT.

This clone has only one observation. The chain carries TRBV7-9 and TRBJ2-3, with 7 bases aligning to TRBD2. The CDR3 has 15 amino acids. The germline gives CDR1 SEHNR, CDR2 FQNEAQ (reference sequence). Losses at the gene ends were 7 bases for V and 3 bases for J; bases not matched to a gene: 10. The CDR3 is CASTPELGGTDTQYF. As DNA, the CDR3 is TGTGCCAGCACCCCTGAGCTGGGGGGGACAGATACGCAGTATTTT.

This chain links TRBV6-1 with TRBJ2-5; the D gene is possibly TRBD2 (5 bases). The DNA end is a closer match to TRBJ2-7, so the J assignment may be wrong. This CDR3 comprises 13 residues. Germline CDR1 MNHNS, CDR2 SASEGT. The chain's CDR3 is CATSPAPSGEQYF. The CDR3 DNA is TGTGCCACCTCCCCGGCCCCAAGCGGCGAGCAGTACTTC.

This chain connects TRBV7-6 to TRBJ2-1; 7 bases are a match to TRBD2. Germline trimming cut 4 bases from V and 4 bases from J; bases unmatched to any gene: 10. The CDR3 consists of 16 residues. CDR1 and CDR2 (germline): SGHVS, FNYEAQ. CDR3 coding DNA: TGTGCCAGCAGCTCCCGTCTAGCGGCCGCATACAATGAGCAGTTCTTC. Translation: CASSSRLAAAYNEQFF.

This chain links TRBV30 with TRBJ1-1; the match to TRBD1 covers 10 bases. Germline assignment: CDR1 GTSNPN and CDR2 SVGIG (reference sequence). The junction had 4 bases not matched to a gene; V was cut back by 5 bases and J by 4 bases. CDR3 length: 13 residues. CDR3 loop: CAWERTGGTEAFF. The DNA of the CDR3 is TGTGCCTGGGAAAGGACAGGGGGCACTGAAGCTTTCTTT. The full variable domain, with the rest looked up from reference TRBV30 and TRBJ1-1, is SQTIHQWPATLVQPVGSPLSLECTVEGTSNPNLYWYRQAAGRGLQLLFYSVGIGQISSEVPQNLSASRPQDRQFILSSKKLLLSDSGFYLCAWERTGGTEAFFGQGTRLTVV.

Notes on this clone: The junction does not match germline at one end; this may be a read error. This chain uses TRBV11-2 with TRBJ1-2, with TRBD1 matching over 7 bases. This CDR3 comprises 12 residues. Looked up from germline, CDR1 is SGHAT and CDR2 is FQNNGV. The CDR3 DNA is TGTGCCAGCAGCTTCGGACAGGACGGTTTCGGCTTC. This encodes CASSFGQDGFGF.

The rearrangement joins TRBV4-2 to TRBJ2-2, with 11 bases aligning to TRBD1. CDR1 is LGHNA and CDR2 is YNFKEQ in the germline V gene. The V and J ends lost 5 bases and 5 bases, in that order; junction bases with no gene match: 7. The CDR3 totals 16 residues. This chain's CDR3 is CASSSRTGGSTGELFF. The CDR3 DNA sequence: TGTGCCAGCAGCTCACGGACAGGGGGCTCAACCGGGGAGCTGTTTTTT.

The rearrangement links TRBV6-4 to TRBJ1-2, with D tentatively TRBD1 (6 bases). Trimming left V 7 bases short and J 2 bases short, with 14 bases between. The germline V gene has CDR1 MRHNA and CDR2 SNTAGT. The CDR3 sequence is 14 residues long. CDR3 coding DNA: TGTGCCAGCAATCGTAACAGGGAGAACTATGGCTACACCTTC. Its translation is CASNRNRENYGYTF.

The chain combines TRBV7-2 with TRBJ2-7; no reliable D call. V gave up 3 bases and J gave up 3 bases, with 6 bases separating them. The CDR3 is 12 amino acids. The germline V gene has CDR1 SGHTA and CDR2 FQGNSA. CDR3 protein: CASSFSLYEQYF. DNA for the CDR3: TGTGCCAGCAGCTTCTCCCTCTACGAGCAGTACTTC.

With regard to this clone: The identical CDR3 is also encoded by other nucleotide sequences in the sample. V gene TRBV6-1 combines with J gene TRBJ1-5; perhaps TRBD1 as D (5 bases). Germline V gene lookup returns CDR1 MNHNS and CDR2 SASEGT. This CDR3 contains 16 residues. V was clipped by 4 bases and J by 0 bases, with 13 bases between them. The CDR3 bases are TGTGCCAGCAGTGCTGACCAGGGTGATAGCAATCAGCCCCAGCATTTT. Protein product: CASSADQGDSNQPQHF.

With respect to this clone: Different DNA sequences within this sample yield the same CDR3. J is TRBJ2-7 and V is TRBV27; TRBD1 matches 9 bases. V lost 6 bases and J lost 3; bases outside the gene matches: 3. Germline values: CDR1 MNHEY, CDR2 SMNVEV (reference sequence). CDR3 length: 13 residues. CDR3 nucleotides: TGTGCCAGCAGCCCGGGACAGGGCTACGAGCAGTACTTC. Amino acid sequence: CASSPGQGYEQYF.

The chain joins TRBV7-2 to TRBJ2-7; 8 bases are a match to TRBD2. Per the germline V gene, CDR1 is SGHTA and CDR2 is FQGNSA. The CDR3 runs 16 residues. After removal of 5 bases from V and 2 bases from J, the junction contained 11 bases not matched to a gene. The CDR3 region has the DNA TGTGCCAGCAGCACCCGATCGGGACTAGAGCCCTACGAGCAGTACTTC. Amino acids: CASSTRSGLEPYEQYF.

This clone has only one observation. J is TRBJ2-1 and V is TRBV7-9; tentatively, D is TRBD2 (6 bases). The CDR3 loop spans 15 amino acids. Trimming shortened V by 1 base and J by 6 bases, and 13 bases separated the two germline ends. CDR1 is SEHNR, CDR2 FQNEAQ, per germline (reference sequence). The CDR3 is CASSLDLGGVNEQFF. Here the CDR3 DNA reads TGTGCCAGCAGCTTAGATTTGGGGGGAGTCAATGAGCAGTTCTTC. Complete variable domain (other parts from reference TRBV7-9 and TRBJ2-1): DTGVSQNPRHKITKRGQNVTFRCDPISEHNRLYWYRQTLGQGPEFLTYFQNEAQLEKSRLLSDRFSAERPKGSFSTLEIQRTEQGDSAMYLCASSLDLGGVNEQFFGPGTRLTVL.

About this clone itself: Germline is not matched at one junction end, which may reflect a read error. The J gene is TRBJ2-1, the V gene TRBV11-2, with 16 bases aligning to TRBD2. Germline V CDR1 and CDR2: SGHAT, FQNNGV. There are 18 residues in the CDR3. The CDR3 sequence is CASSLGLAGGISYNAQFF. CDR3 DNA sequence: TGTGCCAGCAGCTTGGGACTAGCGGGGGGGATCTCCTACAATGCGCAGTTCTTC. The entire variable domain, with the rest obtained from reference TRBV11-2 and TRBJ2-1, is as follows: EAGVAQSPRYKIIEKRQSVAFWCNPISGHATLYWYQQILGQGPKLLIQFQNNGVVDDSQLPKDRFSAERLKGVDSTLKIQPAKLEDSAVYLCASSLGLAGGISYNAQFFGPGTRLTVL.

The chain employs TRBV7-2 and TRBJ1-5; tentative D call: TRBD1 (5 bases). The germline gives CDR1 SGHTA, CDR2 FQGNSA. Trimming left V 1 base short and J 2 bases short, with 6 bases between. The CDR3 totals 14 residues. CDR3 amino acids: CASSLVRGNQPQHF. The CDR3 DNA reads TGTGCCAGCAGCTTAGTCAGGGGCAATCAGCCCCAGCATTTT.

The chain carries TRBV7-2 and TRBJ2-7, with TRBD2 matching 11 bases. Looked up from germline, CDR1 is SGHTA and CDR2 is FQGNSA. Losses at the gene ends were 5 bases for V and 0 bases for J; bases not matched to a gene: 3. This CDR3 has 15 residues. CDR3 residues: CASSPTSGTSYEQYF. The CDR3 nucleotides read TGTGCCAGCAGCCCGACTAGCGGGACCTCCTACGAGCAGTACTTC.

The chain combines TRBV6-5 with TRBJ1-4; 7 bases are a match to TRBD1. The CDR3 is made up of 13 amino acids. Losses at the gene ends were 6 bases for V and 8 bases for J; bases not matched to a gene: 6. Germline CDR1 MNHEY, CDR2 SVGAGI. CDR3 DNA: TGTGCCAGCAGGAAGACAGGGATCGAAAAACTGTTTTTT. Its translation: CASRKTGIEKLFF.

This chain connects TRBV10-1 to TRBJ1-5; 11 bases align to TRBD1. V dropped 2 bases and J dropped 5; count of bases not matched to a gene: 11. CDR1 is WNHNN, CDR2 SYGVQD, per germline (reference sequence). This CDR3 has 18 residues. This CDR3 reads CASSEQIPGTGGDQPQHF. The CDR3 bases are TGCGCCAGCAGTGAGCAGATCCCTGGGACAGGGGGGGATCAGCCCCAGCATTTT.

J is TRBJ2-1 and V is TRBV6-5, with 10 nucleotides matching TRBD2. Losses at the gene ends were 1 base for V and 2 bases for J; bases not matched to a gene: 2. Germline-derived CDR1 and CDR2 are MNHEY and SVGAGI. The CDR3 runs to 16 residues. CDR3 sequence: CASSYLGLATYNEQFF. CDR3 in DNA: TGTGCCAGCAGTTACTTGGGACTAGCGACCTACAATGAGCAGTTCTTC.

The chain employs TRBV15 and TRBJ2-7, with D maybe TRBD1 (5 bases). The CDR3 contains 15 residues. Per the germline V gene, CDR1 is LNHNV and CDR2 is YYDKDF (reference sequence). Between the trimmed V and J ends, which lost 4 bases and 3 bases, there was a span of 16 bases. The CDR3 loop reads CATSIKVTVGYEQYF. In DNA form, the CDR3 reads TGTGCCACCAGCATAAAGGTGACAGTAGGCTACGAGCAGTACTTC. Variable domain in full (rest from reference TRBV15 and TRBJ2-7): DAMVIQNPRYQVTQFGKPVTLSCSQTLNHNVMYWYQQKSSQAPKLLFHYYDKDFNNEADTPDNFQSRRPNTSFCFLDIRSPGLGDTAMYLCATSIKVTVGYEQYFGPGTRLTVT.

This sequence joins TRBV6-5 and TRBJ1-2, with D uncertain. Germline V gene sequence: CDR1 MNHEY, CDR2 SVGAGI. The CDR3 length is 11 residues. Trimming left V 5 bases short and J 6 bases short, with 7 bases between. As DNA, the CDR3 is TGTGCCAGCAGTACCCAGAATGGCTACACCTTC. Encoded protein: CASSTQNGYTF.